This TCR beta chain was documented in a study of Graves' ophthalmopathy and Graves' hyperthyroidism. The wider study: Peripheral blood was collected at initial diagnosis, before any treatment. Regarding the study as a whole: The authors also found most expanded thyroid clonotypes above 0.001 frequency in blood.

Worth noting for this clonotype: Its target is unknown.

For repertoire sequencing, the TCR beta CDR3 regions were amplified from RNA transcripts. First-round RT-PCR used HTBI primers; second-round multiplex PCR followed. MiXCR, run by TCRdb on the multiplex PCR reads, gives a single entry per CDR3 protein. The table lists about 620,000 distinct CDR3 sequences, 22% of them singletons. Germline-derived CDR1 and CDR2 are SGDLS and YYNGEE. The CDR3 runs 14 residues. V lost 4 bases, J lost 7 bases, and 14 bases lay in between. Hyperthyroidism was considered stable when no ophthalmopathy appeared within 18 months of follow-up. The authors used Ficoll-Paque density gradient centrifugation to separate PBMCs. The input was approximately 10 ml of fresh peripheral blood.

Sequenced input: peripheral blood. The receptor's source is a young woman with stable Graves' hyperthyroidism. Some clones in this sample may be carry-over from other donors' samples. The genes are TRBV9 and TRBJ2-2, with unresolved D. CDR3 region: CASSSRLPLGELFF. In DNA, the CDR3 is TGTGCCAGCAGCAGCAGACTCCCCCTCGGGGAGCTGTTTTTT.